Below are 29 T cell receptor beta chains sequenced from a single sample in a study of T-cell reconstitution after alpha-beta-depleted transplantation in children. The TCRbeta library was prepared with unique molecular identifiers. TCRdb reprocessed the PCR reads with MiXCR, giving one entry per CDR3 protein. Seen here are some 590,000 distinct CDR3 sequences, about 10% observed once, and the top ten hold roughly 3.9%. The specimen was PBMCs from the stem cell graft donor, collected from the stem cell graft. The receptors come from a human donor who donated a stem cell graft to a child with acute myeloid leukemia.

There are a few counts of this clonotype. This rearrangement joins TRBV5-1 to TRBJ2-3, with D perhaps matching TRBD2 (6 bases). V was clipped by 4 bases and J by 2 bases, with 14 bases between them. The CDR3 contains 15 residues. The germline V gene encodes CDR1 SGHRS and CDR2 YFSETQ. The DNA for the CDR3 is TGCGCCAGCAGCAATGGAGGGACGTCCACAGATACGCAGTATTTT. Encoded protein: CASSNGGTSTDTQYF. The entire variable domain, with the rest obtained from reference TRBV5-1 and TRBJ2-3, is as follows: KAGVTQTPRYLIKTRGQQVTLSCSPISGHRSVSWYQQTPGQGLQFLFEYFSETQRNKGNFPGRFSGRQFSNSRSEMNVSTLELGDSALYLCASSNGGTSTDTQYFGPGTRLTVL.

This clonotype was found a few times. This chain joins TRBV9 and TRBJ2-2; 9 nucleotides agree with TRBD2. Losses at the gene ends were 0 bases for V and 8 bases for J; bases not matched to a gene: 11. Germline-derived CDR1 and CDR2 are SGDLS and YYNGEE. The CDR3 has 17 residues. CDR3 sequence (DNA): TGTGCCAGCAGCGTAGGTCCTAGCGGGACCTCTGAGGGGGAGCTGTTTTTT. Translated: CASSVGPSGTSEGELFF.

This clonotype was recorded many times. The CDR3 loop is CSVARGEQFF. As DNA, the CDR3 is TGCAGCGTTGCCAGAGGTGAGCAGTTCTTC. This chain connects TRBV29-1 to TRBJ2-1; D not certain. CDR3 length: 10 residues. Trimming stripped 4 bases from V and 9 bases from J, with 7 bases between. CDR1 is SQVTM and CDR2 is ANQGSEA in the germline V gene.

The chain is built from TRBV27 and TRBJ2-1; 12 bases line up with TRBD2. This CDR3 has 16 residues. The germline V gene encodes CDR1 MNHEY and CDR2 SMNVEV (reference sequence). Trimming took 7 bases from V and 6 from J; bases not matched to a gene: 10. Written as DNA, the CDR3 is TGTGCCAGCACCCCACGACTAGCGGGAGTTCCCAATGAGCAGTTCTTC. It codes for CASTPRLAGVPNEQFF.

This clonotype came up a few times. The chain recombines TRBV3-1 with TRBJ2-2, with a weak D call TRBD2 (6 bases). The V gene's germline CDR1 is LGHDT and CDR2 YNNKEL (reference sequence). V lost 4 bases and J lost 3, with 12 bases in between. This CDR3 region has 15 residues. The CDR3 bases are TGTGCCAGCAGCCCCCCGGGCGGGGACACCGGGGAGCTGTTTTTT. Translation: CASSPPGGDTGELFF.

This clonotype showed up many times. This rearrangement joins TRBV28 to TRBJ1-1, with unresolved D. This CDR3 has 15 amino acids. Germline CDR1 reads MDHEN; CDR2 reads SYDVKM. The ends were cut back, 2 bases at V and 3 bases at J, with 13 bases in the middle. The CDR3 coding sequence is TGTGCCAGCAGTTTAAATGGCCAGGCCTACACTGAAGCTTTCTTT. This sequence encodes CASSLNGQAYTEAFF.

This clonotype appeared many times. V usage is TRBV29-1 and J usage is TRBJ2-5; D not certain. This CDR3 contains 12 residues. The V and J ends lost 3 bases and 5 bases respectively, with 10 bases between them. Germline assignment: CDR1 SQVTM and CDR2 ANQGSEA. This CDR3 reads CSVDGSRETQYF. DNA for the CDR3: TGCAGCGTTGACGGGTCTCGGGAGACCCAGTACTTC.

This clonotype was observed at least ten times. The chain uses TRBV6-5 and TRBJ2-7, with 8 bases lining up with TRBD1. Germline trimming cut 6 bases from V and 4 bases from J; bases unmatched to any gene: 8. This CDR3 comprises 14 residues. The V gene's germline CDR1 is MNHEY and CDR2 SVGAGI. CDR3 sequence (DNA): TGTGCCAGCAGACGGGACAGGAGTGTATACGAGCAGTACTTC. Amino acid sequence: CASRRDRSVYEQYF.

This clonotype was observed at least ten times. The V call is TRBV4-2, the J call TRBJ2-1; TRBD2 aligns across 7 bases. Germline CDR1 is LGHNA and CDR2 is YNFKEQ. V shed 1 base and J 15 bases; nucleotides not matched to a gene: 18. The CDR3 contains 16 residues. The CDR3 nucleotides are TGTGCCAGCAGCCAAGTTGGGTCTAGCGGTTACAATGAGGGGTTCTTC. This translates into CASSQVGSSGYNEGFF.

This clonotype has ten or more counts. This chain links TRBV6-1 with TRBJ2-7; 11 bases fit TRBD2. Trimming removed 5 bases from V and 2 bases from J; junction bases left unmatched: 5. The CDR3 runs to 15 residues. Germline assignment: CDR1 MNHNS and CDR2 SASEGT. CDR3 sequence reads: CASSPQTSGTYEQYF. The CDR3 nucleotides read TGTGCCAGCAGTCCACAGACTAGCGGGACCTACGAGCAGTACTTC.

This clonotype was seen repeatedly, ten times or more. The rearrangement uses TRBV5-1 and TRBJ2-1; a possible D gene is TRBD1 (5 bases). The CDR3 runs to 15 residues. Germline V gene sequence: CDR1 SGHRS, CDR2 YFSETQ. The ends were cut back, 4 bases at V and 0 bases at J, with 11 bases in the middle. CDR3 nucleotide sequence: TGCGCCAGCAGCGTACAGGAACCCTCCTACAATGAGCAGTTCTTC. It is translated as CASSVQEPSYNEQFF.

The chain couples TRBV11-1 to TRBJ2-7, with TRBD1 as a possible D gene (6 bases). V was cut by 3 bases and J by 3 bases, with 15 bases left in between. This CDR3 has 15 amino acids. CDR1 is SGHAT, CDR2 FQDESV, per germline (reference sequence). The CDR3 nucleotides are TGTGCCAGCAGCTTTGGCGTCGGCAGGGGCTACGAGCAGTACTTC. It codes for CASSFGVGRGYEQYF.

The chain combines TRBV30 with TRBJ2-5, with D possibly being TRBD2 (6 bases). Germline V gives CDR1 GTSNPN, CDR2 SVGIG (reference sequence). The CDR3 sequence is 13 residues long. Trimming shortened V by 0 bases and J by 5 bases, and 10 bases separated the two germline ends. This chain's CDR3 is CAWSVLGSETQYF. The CDR3 region has the DNA TGTGCCTGGAGTGTACTCGGGAGTGAGACCCAGTACTTC.

Ten or more counts support this clonotype. The chain is built from TRBV5-1 and TRBJ2-7, with TRBD1 matching 11 bases. This CDR3 spans 14 amino acids. V shed 5 bases, J shed 5 bases, and the junction held 6 bases outside the gene matches. Germline CDR1 is SGHRS and CDR2 is YFSETQ. This CDR3 is CASRAGTGGHEQYF. The CDR3 nucleotides read TGCGCCAGCAGAGCCGGGACAGGGGGTCACGAGCAGTACTTC.

This rearrangement joins TRBV28 to TRBJ2-7; TRBD1 agrees at 8 bases. There are 12 residues in the CDR3. CDR1 and CDR2 (germline): MDHEN, SYDVKM. V was pared by 10 bases and J by 2 bases, with 4 bases of the junction left unmatched. CDR3 in DNA: TGTGCCACCGACAGGGGCACCTACGAGCAGTACTTC. Encoded protein: CATDRGTYEQYF.

V is TRBV6-2 or TRBV6-3 and J is TRBJ2-3; D is uncertain. CDR1 is MNHEY and CDR2 is SVGEGT in the germline V gene. The CDR3 is 14 residues long. The V end was cut by 5 bases, the J end by 1 base, with 10 bases between. The CDR3 bases are TGTGCCAGCAGTAAGGACGTCCGCACAGATACGCAGTATTTT. Its translation is CASSKDVRTDTQYF.

In its sample, this clonotype was seen many times. The chain joins TRBV7-9 to TRBJ2-2; D uncertain. Deletions cut 1 base from V and 0 bases from J, with 15 bases between. The germline gives CDR1 SEHNR, CDR2 FQNEAQ (reference sequence). The CDR3 loop spans 18 amino acids. The chain's CDR3 is CASSLVAGTLANTGELFF. In DNA, the CDR3 is TGTGCCAGCAGCTTAGTCGCAGGCACCCTCGCGAACACCGGGGAGCTGTTTTTT.

The chain combines TRBV7-2 with TRBJ2-7; 10 positions agree with TRBD1. V was pared by 4 bases and J by 3 bases, with 6 bases of the junction left unmatched. The CDR3 spans 15 residues. Per the germline V gene, CDR1 is SGHTA and CDR2 is FQGNSA. CDR3 in DNA: TGTGCCAGCAGCTACCGACAGGGGGCGGACTACGAGCAGTACTTC. Protein: CASSYRQGADYEQYF.

This clonotype was detected many times. This rearrangement joins TRBV6-5 to TRBJ2-2; 8 nucleotides match TRBD1. The V and J ends lost 2 bases and 1 base, in that order; junction bases with no gene match: 0. The CDR3 extends over 15 amino acids. CDR1 is MNHEY and CDR2 is SVGAGI in the germline V gene. The CDR3 reads CASSYGTGNTGELFF. CDR3 in DNA: TGTGCCAGCAGTTACGGGACAGGGAACACCGGGGAGCTGTTTTTT.

A few counts support this clonotype. The gene calls are TRBV3-1 and TRBJ1-6, with 7 bases fitting TRBD1. Germline CDR1 reads LGHDT; CDR2 reads YNNKEL (reference sequence). This CDR3 region has 14 residues. Trimming at V came to 4 bases and at J to 9 bases, leaving 6 bases not matched to a gene. This CDR3 is CASSPTGKGSPLHF. CDR3 DNA sequence: TGTGCCAGCAGCCCGACAGGGAAGGGTTCACCCCTCCACTTT.

This chain's CDR3 is CASSPGIQPYEQYF. The CDR3 nucleotides are TGTGCCAGCTCACCAGGGATTCAACCCTACGAGCAGTACTTC. The chain recombines TRBV18 with TRBJ2-7; D gene ambiguous. Trimming stripped 2 bases from V and 2 bases from J, with 10 bases between. The CDR3 loop spans 14 amino acids. CDR1 is KGHSH, CDR2 LQKENI, per germline.

This clonotype was observed a handful of times. The chain employs TRBV29-1 and TRBJ2-5; TRBD1 agrees at 9 bases. V gave up 3 bases and J gave up 5 bases; unmatched junction bases: 7. The CDR3 consists of 14 residues. Germline values: CDR1 SQVTM, CDR2 ANQGSEA. In nucleotides, the CDR3 is TGCAGCGTTGAGTTGGGACAGGGTGGCGAGACCCAGTACTTC. Translated: CSVELGQGGETQYF.

There are a few counts of this clonotype. The CDR3 DNA reads as TGTGCTAGTGGTAGGGACTGGCCCTCCTACAATGAGCAGTTCTTC. Protein sequence: CASGRDWPSYNEQFF. The rearrangement uses TRBV12-5 and TRBJ2-1, with D possibly being TRBD2 (6 bases). From germline, CDR1 is LGHNT and CDR2 FRNRAP. V lost 5 bases and J 0 bases, leaving 11 bases between the germline ends. This CDR3 region has 15 residues. Based on the CDR3 plus reference TRBV12-5 and TRBJ2-1, the full variable domain is DARVTQTPRHKVTEMGQEVTMRCQPILGHNTVFWYRQTMMQGLELLAYFRNRAPLDDSGMPKDRFSAEMPDATLATLKIQPSEPRDSAVYFCASGRDWPSYNEQFFGPGTRLTVL.

The chain carries TRBV6-1 and TRBJ2-3; TRBD2 matches 7 bases. The CDR3 is 16 amino acids. V lost 5 bases, J lost 2 bases, and 10 bases stayed unmatched. Germline values: CDR1 MNHNS, CDR2 SASEGT. CDR3 region: CASSLSSGSYTDTQYF. The CDR3 region has the DNA TGTGCCAGCAGTCTATCTAGCGGATCGTACACAGATACGCAGTATTTT.

The DNA for the CDR3 is TGTGCCAGCAGACAAAGGGGGACCCGCGGGGAGCTGTTTTTT. Translated, it gives CASRQRGTRGELFF. The chain uses TRBV6-2 or TRBV6-3 and TRBJ2-2, with a possible D match to TRBD1 (6 bases). Germline-derived CDR1 and CDR2 are MNHEY and SVGEGT. V shed 6 bases and J shed 7 bases, with 15 bases lying between them. The CDR3 spans 14 residues.

This clonotype was recorded a few times. The CDR3 DNA sequence: TGTGCCAGCAGTTACCCCAGGACAGGGGGAGACAATGAGCAGTTCTTC. This encodes CASSYPRTGGDNEQFF. The chain uses TRBV6-5 and TRBJ2-1, with 10 bases identical to TRBD1. Germline V gene sequence: CDR1 MNHEY, CDR2 SVGAGI. The V gene end was trimmed by 2 bases and the J gene end by 5 bases; junction bases not matched to a gene: 6. This CDR3 region has 16 residues.

This clonotype appeared many times. The rearrangement links TRBV7-2 to TRBJ2-7, with 9 bases aligning to TRBD1. The CDR3 is made up of 14 amino acids. Per the germline V gene, CDR1 is SGHTA and CDR2 is FQGNSA. J was trimmed by 2 bases and V by 6 bases; bases with no gene match: 5. CDR3 nucleotide sequence: TGTGCCAGCAGGTTCCGACAGGGGGCCTACGAGCAGTACTTC. Its protein is CASRFRQGAYEQYF.

The V gene is TRBV18, the J gene TRBJ1-6; 7 bases align to TRBD1. Germline lookup yields CDR1 KGHSH and CDR2 LQKENI. The CDR3 covers 15 residues. Losses at the gene ends were 1 base for V and 7 bases for J; bases not matched to a gene: 4. CDR3 sequence: CASSPLQGENSPLHF. CDR3 DNA: TGTGCCAGCTCACCACTTCAGGGGGAGAATTCACCCCTCCACTTT.

The J gene is TRBJ2-1, the V gene TRBV20-1; perhaps D is TRBD1 or TRBD2 (5 bases each). The CDR3 totals 12 residues. Looked up from germline, CDR1 is DFQATT and CDR2 is SNEGSKA (reference sequence). V lost 3 bases, J lost 5 bases, and 8 bases lay in between. The CDR3 loop is CSARGVDNEQFF. In nucleotides, the CDR3 is TGCAGTGCTAGGGGGGTCGACAATGAGCAGTTCTTC.